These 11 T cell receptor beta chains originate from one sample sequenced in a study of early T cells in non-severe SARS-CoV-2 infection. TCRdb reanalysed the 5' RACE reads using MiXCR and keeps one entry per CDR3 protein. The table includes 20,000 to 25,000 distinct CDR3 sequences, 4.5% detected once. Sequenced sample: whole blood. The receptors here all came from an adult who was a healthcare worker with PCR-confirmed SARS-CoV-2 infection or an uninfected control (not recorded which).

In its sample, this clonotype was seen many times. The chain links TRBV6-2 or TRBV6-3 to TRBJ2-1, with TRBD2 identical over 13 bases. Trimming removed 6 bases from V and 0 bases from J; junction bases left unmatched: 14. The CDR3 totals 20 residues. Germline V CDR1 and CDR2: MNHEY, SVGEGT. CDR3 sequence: CASRNTGTSGTLFSYNEQFF. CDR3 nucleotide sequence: TGTGCCAGCAGAAATACCGGGACTAGCGGGACTCTTTTCTCCTACAATGAGCAGTTCTTC.

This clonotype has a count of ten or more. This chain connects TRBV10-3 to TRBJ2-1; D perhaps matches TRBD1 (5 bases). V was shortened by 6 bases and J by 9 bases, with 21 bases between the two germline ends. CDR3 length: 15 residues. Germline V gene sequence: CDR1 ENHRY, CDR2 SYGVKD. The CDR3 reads CAISDDHSGHGEQFF. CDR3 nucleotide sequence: TGTGCCATCAGCGACGACCACTCAGGACACGGTGAGCAGTTCTTC.

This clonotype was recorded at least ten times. CDR3 amino acids: CASSSRYYEQYF. The CDR3 coding sequence is TGTGCCAGCAGCTCCCGATATTACGAGCAGTACTTC. The chain couples TRBV13 to TRBJ2-7; no firm D call. CDR1 and CDR2 (germline): PRHDT, FYEKMQ (reference sequence). V shed 4 bases and J shed 4 bases, with 8 bases lying between them. CDR3 length: 12 amino acids.

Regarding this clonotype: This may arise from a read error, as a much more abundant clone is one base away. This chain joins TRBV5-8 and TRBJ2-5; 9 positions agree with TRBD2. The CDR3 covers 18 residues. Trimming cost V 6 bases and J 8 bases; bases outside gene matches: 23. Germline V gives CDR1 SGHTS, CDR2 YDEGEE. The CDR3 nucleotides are TGTGCCAGCAAGGAGGAGCTTACCGCGGGAGGGCCCCGTGATACCCAGTACTTC. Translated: CASKEELTAGGPRDTQYF.

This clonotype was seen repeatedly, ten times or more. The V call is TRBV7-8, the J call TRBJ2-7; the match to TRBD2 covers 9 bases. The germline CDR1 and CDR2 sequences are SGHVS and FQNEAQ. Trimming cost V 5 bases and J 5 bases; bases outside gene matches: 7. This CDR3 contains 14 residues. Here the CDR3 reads CASSMREGRNEQYF. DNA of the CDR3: TGTGCCAGCAGCATGCGGGAGGGCCGGAACGAGCAGTACTTC.

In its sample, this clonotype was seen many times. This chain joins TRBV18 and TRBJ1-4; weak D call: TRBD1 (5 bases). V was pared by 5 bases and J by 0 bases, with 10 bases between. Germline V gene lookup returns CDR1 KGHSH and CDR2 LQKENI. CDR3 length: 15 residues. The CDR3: CASSAQGPTNEKLFF. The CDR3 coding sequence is TGTGCCAGCTCAGCCCAGGGACCAACTAATGAAAAACTGTTTTTT.

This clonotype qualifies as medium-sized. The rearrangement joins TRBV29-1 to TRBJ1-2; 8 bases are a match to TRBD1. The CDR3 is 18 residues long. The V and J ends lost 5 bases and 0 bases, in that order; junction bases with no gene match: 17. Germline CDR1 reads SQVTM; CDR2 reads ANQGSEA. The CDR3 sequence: CSVPNTGTGLLPNYGYTF. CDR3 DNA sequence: TGCAGCGTTCCTAATACCGGGACAGGACTACTTCCTAACTATGGCTACACCTTC.

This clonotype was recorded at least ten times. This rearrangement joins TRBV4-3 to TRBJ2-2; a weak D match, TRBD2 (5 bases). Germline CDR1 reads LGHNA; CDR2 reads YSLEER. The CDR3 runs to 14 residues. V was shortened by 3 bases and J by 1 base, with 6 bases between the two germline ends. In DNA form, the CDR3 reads TGCGCCAGCAGCCAGGCGGGGAACACCGGGGAGCTGTTTTTT. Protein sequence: CASSQAGNTGELFF.

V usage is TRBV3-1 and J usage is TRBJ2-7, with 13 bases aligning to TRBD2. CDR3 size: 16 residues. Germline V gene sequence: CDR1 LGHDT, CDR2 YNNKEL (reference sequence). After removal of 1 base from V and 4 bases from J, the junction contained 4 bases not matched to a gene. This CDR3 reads CASSQGLAGGGYEQYF. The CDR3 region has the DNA TGTGCCAGCAGCCAAGGACTAGCGGGAGGAGGGTACGAGCAGTACTTC.

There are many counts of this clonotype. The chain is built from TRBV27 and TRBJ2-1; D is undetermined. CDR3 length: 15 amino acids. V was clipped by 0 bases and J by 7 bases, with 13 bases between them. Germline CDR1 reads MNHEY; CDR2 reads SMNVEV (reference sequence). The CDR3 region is CASSLSGSRPNEQFF. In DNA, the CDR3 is TGTGCCAGCAGTTTATCGGGCAGTAGGCCAAATGAGCAGTTCTTC.

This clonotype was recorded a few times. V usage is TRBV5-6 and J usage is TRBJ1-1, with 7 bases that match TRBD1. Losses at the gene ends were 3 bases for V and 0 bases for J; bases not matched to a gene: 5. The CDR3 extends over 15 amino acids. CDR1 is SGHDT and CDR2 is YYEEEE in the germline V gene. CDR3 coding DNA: TGTGCCAGCAGCTATACCGGGACAGTGAACACTGAAGCTTTCTTT. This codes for CASSYTGTVNTEAFF.